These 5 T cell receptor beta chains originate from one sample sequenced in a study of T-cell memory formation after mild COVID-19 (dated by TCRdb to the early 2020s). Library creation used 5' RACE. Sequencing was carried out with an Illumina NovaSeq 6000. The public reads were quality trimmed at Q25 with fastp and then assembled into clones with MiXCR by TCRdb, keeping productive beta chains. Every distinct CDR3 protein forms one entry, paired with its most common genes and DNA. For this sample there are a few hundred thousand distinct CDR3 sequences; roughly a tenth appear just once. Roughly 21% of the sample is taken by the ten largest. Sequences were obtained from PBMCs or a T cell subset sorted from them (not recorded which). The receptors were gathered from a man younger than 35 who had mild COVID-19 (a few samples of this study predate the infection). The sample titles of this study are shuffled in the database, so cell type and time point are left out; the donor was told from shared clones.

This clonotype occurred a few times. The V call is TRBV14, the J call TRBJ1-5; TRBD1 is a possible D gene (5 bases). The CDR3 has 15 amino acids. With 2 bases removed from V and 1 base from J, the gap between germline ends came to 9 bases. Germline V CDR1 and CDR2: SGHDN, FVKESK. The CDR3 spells CASSQSGASNQPQHF. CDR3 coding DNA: TGTGCCAGCAGCCAATCTGGGGCGAGCAATCAGCCCCAGCATTTT. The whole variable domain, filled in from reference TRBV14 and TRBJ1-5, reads EAGVTQFPSHSVIEKGQTVTLRCDPISGHDNLYWYRRVMGKEIKFLLHFVKESKQDESGMPNNRFLAERTGGTYSTLKVQPAELEDSGVYFCASSQSGASNQPQHFGDGTRLSIL.

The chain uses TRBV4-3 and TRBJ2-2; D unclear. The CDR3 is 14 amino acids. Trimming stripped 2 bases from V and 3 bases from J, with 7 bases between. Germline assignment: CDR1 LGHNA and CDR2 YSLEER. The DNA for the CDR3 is TGCGCCAGCAGCCAAAGGGTGGACACCGGGGAGCTGTTTTTT. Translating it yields CASSQRVDTGELFF.

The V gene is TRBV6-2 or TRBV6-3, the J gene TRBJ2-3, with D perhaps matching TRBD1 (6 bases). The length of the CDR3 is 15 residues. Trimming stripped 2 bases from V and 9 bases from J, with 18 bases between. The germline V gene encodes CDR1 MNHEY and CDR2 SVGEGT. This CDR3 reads CASSYEGGTPGTQYF. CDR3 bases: TGTGCCAGCAGTTACGAAGGGGGAACCCCAGGGACGCAGTATTTT.

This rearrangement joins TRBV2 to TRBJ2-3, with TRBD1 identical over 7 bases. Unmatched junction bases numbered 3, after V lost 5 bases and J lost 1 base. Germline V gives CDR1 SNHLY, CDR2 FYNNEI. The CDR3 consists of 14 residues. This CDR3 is CASSNDRGTDTQYF. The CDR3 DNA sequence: TGTGCCAGCAGTAATGACAGGGGCACAGATACGCAGTATTTT.

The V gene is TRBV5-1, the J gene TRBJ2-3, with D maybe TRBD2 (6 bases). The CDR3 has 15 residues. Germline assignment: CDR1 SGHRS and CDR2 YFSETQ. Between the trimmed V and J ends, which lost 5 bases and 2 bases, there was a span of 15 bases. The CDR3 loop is CASSSFGGNTDTQYF. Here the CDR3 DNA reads TGCGCCAGCAGTTCTTTCGGCGGGAACACAGATACGCAGTATTTT.